This is a list of T cell receptor beta chains from one sample in a study of regulatory T cells in long-lasting Graves disease. TCRdb reanalysed the multiplex PCR reads using MiXCR and keeps one entry per CDR3 protein. The table shows 650,000 to 700,000 distinct CDR3 sequences, with approximately 31% occurring only once. Here the sequenced sample was peripheral blood mononuclear cells (PBMCs), taken when the disease was refractory, from a patient treated with antithyroid drugs. These receptors were collected from a female donor with Graves disease. CDR3s include the opening cysteine and the closing phenylalanine or tryptophan. A D gene is named only where the DNA matches it firmly. Rows give clone size only sometimes, using once, few, many, or a class for an expanded clone.

TRBD2	TRBV11-2	-	TRBJ2-3	TGTGCCAGCAGCCTACTAGCGGGGTCCGATACGCAGTATTTT	CASSLLAGSDTQYF
-	TRBV28	many	TRBJ1-1	TGTGCCAGCACTAAACGAAAACAGGGCCTGAACACTGAAGCTTTCTTT	CASTKRKQGLNTEAFF
-	TRBV12-5	few	TRBJ1-2	TGTGCTAGTGGATTCGCCCCGGGAGGCGGCTACACCTTC	CASGFAPGGGYTF
-	TRBV5-1	-	TRBJ1-2	TGCGCCAGCAGCCCGGCAGGGGTTTCGGAGTATGGCTACACCTTC	CASSPAGVSEYGYTF
-	TRBV3-1	many	TRBJ1-1	TGTGCCAGCAGCCAAGGACAACAGAACACTGAAGCTTTCTTT	CASSQGQQNTEAFF
-	TRBV30	-	TRBJ1-1	TGTGCCTGGACACTCTCCCTGGGCAACACTGAAGCTTTCTTT	CAWTLSLGNTEAFF
TRBD1	TRBV5-1	-	TRBJ2-5	TGCGCCAGCAGTAAACACGCACCGGGACAGGATGTATCTGGGAGAGAGACCCAGTACTTC	CASSKHAPGQDVSGRETQYF
-	TRBV10-3	-	TRBJ1-6	TGTGCCATCAGTGGGACAGCTCCTACCTATAATTCACCCCTCCACTTT	CAISGTAPTYNSPLHF
-	TRBV12-3/TRBV12-4	few	TRBJ1-3	TGTGCCAGCACCCCCCGCAATGGAAACACCATATATTTT	CASTPRNGNTIYF
-	TRBV20-1	-	TRBJ2-2	TGCAGTGCTAGAGACCGGGGAACGCGGGGCGGGGAGCTGTTTTTT	CSARDRGTRGGELFF
TRBD1	TRBV7-6	-	TRBJ1-1	TGTGCCAGCAGCTCTACCCCGGACAGGGCGAACACTGAAGCTTTCTTT	CASSSTPDRANTEAFF
TRBD1	TRBV7-9	-	TRBJ2-7	TGTGCCAGCAGCCGAGCCGGGACAGAATACCACGAGCAGTACTTC	CASSRAGTEYHEQYF
-	TRBV2	-	TRBJ1-6	TGTGCCAGCAGTTCCGGGAGCCAAAATTCACCCCTCCACTTT	CASSSGSQNSPLHF
TRBD2	TRBV28	few	TRBJ2-4	TGTGCCAGCAGTTCCCCCGGACTAGTAGCCAAAAACATTCAGTACTTC	CASSSPGLVAKNIQYF
TRBD1	TRBV10-1	few	TRBJ1-1	TGCGCCAGCAGTGAGTCGGTACCGACAGGGGCTGATGAAGCTTTCTTT	CASSESVPTGADEAFF
TRBD2	TRBV12-3/TRBV12-4	few	TRBJ2-7	TGTGCCAGCAATTCCCTCTCAGCGGGAGGATCAAGGGAGCAGTACTTC	CASNSLSAGGSREQYF
-	TRBV6-1	many	TRBJ1-2	TGTGCCAGCTCGGACGGGACAAGGAATGGCTACACCTTC	CASSDGTRNGYTF
TRBD1	TRBV19	once	TRBJ2-7	TGTGCCAGTAGTAAATCAGGGGGATGGAGGAGTGAGCAGTACTTC	CASSKSGGWRSEQYF
-	TRBV28	-	TRBJ1-5	TGTGCCAGCAGGTCCGAGGGCCCTCAGCATTTT	CASRSEGPQHF
TRBD1	TRBV29-1	few	TRBJ2-7	TGCAGCGTTGAGCTCCGACAGGGGGCCGATTACGAGCAGTACTTC	CSVELRQGADYEQYF
TRBD2	TRBV11-2	few	TRBJ2-5	TGTGCCAGCAGCTCAGGGGTCCTAGCGGGATCTTTGGCGATGGAGACCCAGTACTTC	CASSSGVLAGSLAMETQYF
-	TRBV6-2/TRBV6-3	few	TRBJ1-4	TGTGCCAGCAGTTACTCGACGAGGGGGTTTAGCGAAAAACTGTTTTTT	CASSYSTRGFSEKLFF
TRBD1	TRBV7-9	-	TRBJ1-5	TGTGCCAGCAGCACAGGGGGGACACCTCAAGGGGGTCAGCCCCAGCATTTT	CASSTGGTPQGGQPQHF
TRBD2	TRBV18	few	TRBJ2-4	TGTGCCAGCTCACCACCGGCAAGCGGGAGGGAAAACATTCAGTACTTC	CASSPPASGRENIQYF
-	TRBV28	-	TRBJ1-2	TGTGCCAGCAGTTTATACCCCGCGGGCGCGAAGGGTGGCTACACCTTC	CASSLYPAGAKGGYTF
-	TRBV12-3/TRBV12-4	few	TRBJ1-3	TGTGCCAGCAGTGACAAGGTGCGGGGAAACACCATATATTTT	CASSDKVRGNTIYF
TRBD1	TRBV4-1	-	TRBJ2-7	TGCGCCAGCAGCCAACCAGGGACAGATATTGGCTACGAGCAGTACTTC	CASSQPGTDIGYEQYF
-	TRBV29-1	few	TRBJ1-2	TGCAGCGTGGGGGACACCTACCCCCAGCGCTACACCTTC	CSVGDTYPQRYTF
-	TRBV3-1	few	TRBJ1-1	TGTGCCAGCAGCCAATCGAGCCTCACTGAAGCTTTCTTT	CASSQSSLTEAFF
TRBD2	TRBV7-9	-	TRBJ2-7	TGTGCCAGCAGCTTAGCGGGAGGGCCGTTCGAGCAGTACTTC	CASSLAGGPFEQYF
-	TRBV7-3	few	TRBJ1-1	TGTGCCAGCAGCTTAAATGTGGGGGGCGCAAACACTGAAGCTTTCTTT	CASSLNVGGANTEAFF
-	TRBV20-1	-	TRBJ1-5	TGCAGTGCTAGAGCGATCGGGACGGGTGCGAATCAGCCCCAGCATTTT	CSARAIGTGANQPQHF
-	TRBV3-1	-	TRBJ1-1	TGTGCCAGCAGCCAAGGGTTAGGACCCTGGGTTGAAGCTTTCTTT	CASSQGLGPWVEAFF
TRBD1	TRBV19	-	TRBJ1-2	TGTGCCAGTAGTCCCAGACAGGGGTCGGCTGGTTCGTACTATGGCTACACCTTC	CASSPRQGSAGSYYGYTF
-	TRBV19	-	TRBJ1-1	TGTGCCAGTAGTATACTGGGGGATTGGGCGGTGAACACTGAAGCTTTCTTT	CASSILGDWAVNTEAFF
-	TRBV18	few	TRBJ1-1	TGTGCCAGCTCACCGACAACCCCGAACACTGAAGCTTTCTTT	CASSPTTPNTEAFF
TRBD1	TRBV20-1	-	TRBJ2-7	TGCAGTGCTAGTGGTCTGACAGGGAGTCTGACCTACGAGCAGTACTTC	CSASGLTGSLTYEQYF
-	TRBV20-1	-	TRBJ1-5	TGCAGTGCTAGAGGACAAAACGGCAATCAGCCCCAGCATTTT	CSARGQNGNQPQHF
TRBD1	TRBV7-9	-	TRBJ1-2	TGTGCCAGCAGCTTACAGACAGGGAAGGGCTACACCTTC	CASSLQTGKGYTF
-	TRBV20-1	-	TRBJ1-5	TGCAGTGCCCAGGGACGGGGTAATCAGCCCCAGCATTTT	CSAQGRGNQPQHF
-	TRBV5-1	-	TRBJ1-4	TGCGCCAGCAGCTTGGTACAGGGACTCAAACTGTTTTTT	CASSLVQGLKLFF
-	TRBV6-5	-	TRBJ1-6	TGTGCCAGCAGTTACTCAAGGGACACGGGTGGTTCACCCCTCCACTTT	CASSYSRDTGGSPLHF
-	TRBV5-1	-	TRBJ1-1	TGCGCCAGCAGCTCCCCCCTGTTCGGGACGGGTAGAACTGAAGCTTTCTTT	CASSSPLFGTGRTEAFF
-	TRBV6-1	-	TRBJ1-1	TGTGCCAGCAGTGAAAGCGCAGGGTGGCGGAACACTGAAGCCTTCTTT	CASSESAGWRNTEAFF
-	TRBV9	-	TRBJ2-1	TGTGCCAGCAGCGTAGCGGTGACAGACTACAATGAGCAGTTCTTC	CASSVAVTDYNEQFF
-	TRBV25-1	many	TRBJ1-2	TGTGCCAGCAGTGAAAACTATGGCTACACCTTC	CASSENYGYTF